This entry lists 27 T cell receptor beta chains sequenced from one sample in a study of regulatory dendritic cells for organ transplantation. What these receptors recognize is not known. Allogeneic regulatory or mature dendritic cells were co-cultured for approximately 5 days with CFSE-labeled sorted T cells at 1:10. Measured with immunoSEQ multiplex PCR; TCRdb has only the in-frame clones, and not every one. The sample contains about 4,200 clones, roughly 63% of which appear only once. The sequencing sample was made of memory CD8+ T cells from blood cultured with regulatory dendritic cells. Subset noted: CD45RO+ memory T cells. All receptors come from a human donor in good health.

This chain links TRBV18 with TRBJ1-5, with D tentatively TRBD1 (6 bases). This CDR3 region has 17 residues. The V gene's germline CDR1 is KGHSH and CDR2 LQKENI. V lost 0 bases and J 2 bases, leaving 14 bases between the germline ends. The CDR3 spells CASSPPGRGARNQPQHF. DNA for the CDR3: TGTGCCAGCTCACCACCGGGGCGGGGGGCCCGCAATCAGCCCCAGCATTTT.

This chain links TRBV19 with TRBJ2-1, with 8 nucleotides matching TRBD1. J was trimmed by 5 bases and V by 5 bases; bases with no gene match: 5. Germline lookup yields CDR1 LNHDA and CDR2 SQIVND (reference sequence). The CDR3 is 14 amino acids. CDR3 in amino acids: CASSYGQGNNEQFF. The CDR3 DNA reads as TGTGCCAGTAGTTACGGACAGGGTAACAATGAGCAGTTCTTC.

This chain connects TRBV5-6 to TRBJ1-5, with 8 bases that match TRBD1. The CDR3 is 16 residues long. V trimming: 3 bases; J trimming: 4 bases; junction bases outside the gene matches: 9. Germline V gene data show CDR1 as SGHDT and CDR2 as YYEEEE. The CDR3 region has the DNA TGTGCCAGCAGCTCTGGACAGGGACTCTGGAATCAGCCCCAGCATTTT. Encoded protein: CASSSGQGLWNQPQHF.

As for this clone: Compared with germline, one end of the junction differs, possibly owing to a read error. Other nucleotide sequences in the sample specify the same CDR3. J is TRBJ1-1 and V is TRBV6-5; 9 bases agree with TRBD1. The CDR3 length is 14 residues. Germline V CDR1 and CDR2: MNHEY, SVGAGI. The CDR3 DNA follows: TGTGCCAGCAGTCCTAACAGGGGGCACACTGAAGCCTTCTTT. This sequence encodes CASSPNRGHTEAFF.

The chain is built from TRBV11-2 and TRBJ1-2; tentative D call: TRBD1 (5 bases). Germline CDR1 and CDR2: SGHAT and FQNNGV. This CDR3 comprises 13 residues. V was cut by 3 bases and J by 5 bases, with 10 bases left in between. In DNA, the CDR3 is TGTGCCAGCAGCTTCGGTGGGGGGTATGGCTACACCTTC. It yields the protein CASSFGGGYGYTF.

This clone was counted once. This chain links TRBV5-1 with TRBJ2-7; tentative D call: TRBD1 (5 bases). CDR1 and CDR2 from the germline V gene are SGHRS and YFSETQ. The CDR3 is made up of 15 amino acids. Between the trimmed V and J ends, which lost 1 base and 2 bases, there was a span of 13 bases. CDR3 in DNA: TGCGCCAGCAGCTTGAATTGGGGCGTAACCTACGAGCAGTACTTC. It codes for CASSLNWGVTYEQYF. The full variable domain, completed using reference TRBV5-1 and TRBJ2-7, is KAGVTQTPRYLIKTRGQQVTLSCSPISGHRSVSWYQQTPGQGLQFLFEYFSETQRNKGNFPGRFSGRQFSNSRSEMNVSTLELGDSALYLCASSLNWGVTYEQYFGPGTRLTVT.

The chain links TRBV19 to TRBJ2-5; maybe TRBD2 (6 bases). The CDR3 runs to 15 residues. Germline V gene sequence: CDR1 LNHDA, CDR2 SQIVND (reference sequence). V was clipped by 5 bases and J by 2 bases, with 15 bases between them. The CDR3 reads CASSLRPGLQETQYF. CDR3 in DNA: TGTGCCAGTAGTCTCCGACCGGGACTTCAAGAGACCCAGTACTTC.

This chain links TRBV12-5 with TRBJ1-1, with a possible D match to TRBD1 (6 bases). CDR3 length equals 16 residues. Trimming removed 3 bases at V and 4 bases at J, with 18 bases between. In germline, CDR1 is LGHNT, CDR2 FRNRAP. The CDR3 reads CASGFSSTGGVTEAFF. CDR3 DNA: TGTGCTAGTGGTTTCAGTTCGACAGGCGGCGTCACTGAAGCTTTCTTT.

The chain has TRBV5-5 and TRBJ1-1; 9 bases map to TRBD1. Germline V gene lookup returns CDR1 SGHKS and CDR2 YYEKEE (reference sequence). The CDR3 totals 13 residues. V was pared by 7 bases and J by 2 bases, with 3 bases of the junction left unmatched. The CDR3 DNA sequence: TGTGCCAGCCGGACAGGGGCTAACACTGAAGCTTTCTTT. It specifies CASRTGANTEAFF. Drawing the rest from reference TRBV5-5 and TRBJ1-1, the complete variable domain is DAGVTQSPTHLIKTRGQQVTLRCSPISGHKSVSWYQQVLGQGPQFIFQYYEKEERGRGNFPDRFSARQFPNYSSELNVNALLLGDSALYLCASRTGANTEAFFGQGTRLTVV.

The chain has TRBV9 and TRBJ1-1; perhaps TRBD1 as D (6 bases). The CDR3 runs 14 residues. V shed 3 bases and J shed 7 bases, with 16 bases lying between them. Germline CDR1 SGDLS, CDR2 YYNGEE. In DNA form, the CDR3 reads TGTGCCAGCAGCGCCACCGGGACACCCTATGAAGCTTTCTTT. This sequence encodes CASSATGTPYEAFF.

The V gene is TRBV4-3, the J gene TRBJ2-5, with 7 nucleotides matching TRBD1. Per germline, CDR1 LGHNA and CDR2 YSLEER. The CDR3 length is 15 residues. Trimming cost V 1 base and J 0 bases; bases outside gene matches: 2. The CDR3 DNA reads TGCGCCAGCAGCCAAGTAGACAGGGACCAAGAGACCCAGTACTTC. Translation: CASSQVDRDQETQYF.

This clone was seen only a few times. The chain carries TRBV18 and TRBJ2-1; D is possibly TRBD1 (5 bases). The CDR3 consists of 16 residues. V lost 6 bases to trimming and J lost 9 bases, with 24 bases between them. Germline CDR1 is KGHSH and CDR2 is LQKENI. The CDR3 DNA reads as TGTGCCAGCTCTCTCCCCGGAAGGGGAAGCACCTCTGAGCAGTTCTTC. This codes for CASSLPGRGSTSEQFF.

By sample fraction, this clone is large. The chain is built from TRBV9 and TRBJ2-5; 8 bases are shared with TRBD1. Germline trimming cut 0 bases from V and 8 bases from J; bases unmatched to any gene: 6. Germline V gene data show CDR1 as SGDLS and CDR2 as YYNGEE. The CDR3 totals 14 residues. In DNA form, the CDR3 reads TGTGCCAGCAGCGTAGCTTACAGGGGGGATACCCAGTACTTC. This gives the protein CASSVAYRGDTQYF.

This clone was counted between two and nine times. V is TRBV2 and J is TRBJ2-7, with D tentatively TRBD2 (6 bases). This CDR3 has 17 amino acids. Trimming removed 1 base from V and 2 bases from J, with 18 bases in between. The germline CDR1 and CDR2 sequences are SNHLY and FYNNEI. This CDR3 reads CASSEVETEWGAYEQYF. CDR3 sequence (DNA): TGTGCCAGCAGTGAAGTTGAGACGGAGTGGGGGGCCTACGAGCAGTACTTC. The variable domain in full, completed from reference TRBV2 and TRBJ2-7, reads EPEVTQTPSHQVTQMGQEVILRCVPISNHLYFYWYRQILGQKVEFLVSFYNNEISEKSEIFDDQFSVERPDGSNFTLKIRSTKLEDSAMYFCASSEVETEWGAYEQYFGPGTRLTVT.

The chain combines TRBV5-3 with TRBJ2-6, with 7 bases that match TRBD1. TRBV5-3 is an ORF for which the function is uncertain. The length of the CDR3 is 15 residues. J gave up 3 bases and V 2 bases, and 2 bases lay outside the gene matches. The CDR3 region is CARSLDRVGANVLTF. The DNA of the CDR3 is TGTGCCAGAAGCTTAGACAGGGTTGGGGCCAACGTCCTGACTTTC.

The genes are TRBV5-4 and TRBJ1-6; 10 nucleotides align to TRBD1. CDR1 is SGHNT and CDR2 is YYREEE in the germline V gene (reference sequence). The CDR3 spans 15 residues. V lost 2 bases and J lost 7; bases outside the gene matches: 3. This CDR3 reads CASSLDRGLNSPLHF. CDR3 sequence (DNA): TGTGCCAGCAGCTTAGACAGGGGGCTGAATTCACCCCTCCACTTT.

This rearrangement joins TRBV5-6 to TRBJ1-4; 8 nucleotides align to TRBD1. Germline V lookup: CDR1 SGHDT, CDR2 YYEEEE. Germline trimming cut 1 base from V and 1 base from J; bases unmatched to any gene: 3. The CDR3 extends over 16 amino acids. CDR3 sequence reads: CASSLSGGLTNEKLFF. The CDR3 DNA follows: TGTGCCAGCAGCTTGTCAGGGGGCCTAACTAATGAAAAACTGTTTTTT. The whole variable domain, remainder taken from reference TRBV5-6 and TRBJ1-4, is DAGVTQSPTHLIKTRGQQVTLRCSPKSGHDTVSWYQQALGQGPQFIFQYYEEEERQRGNFPDRFSGHQFPNYSSELNVNALLLGDSALYLCASSLSGGLTNEKLFFGSGTQLSVL.

This clone was seen once. This chain connects TRBV9 to TRBJ2-3, with 12 positions matching TRBD2. The V and J ends lost 1 base and 6 bases, in that order; junction bases with no gene match: 6. CDR1 is SGDLS and CDR2 is YYNGEE in the germline V gene. This CDR3 is built from 16 residues. This CDR3 is CASSVPSGGAKDTQYF. As DNA, the CDR3 is TGTGCCAGCAGCGTACCTAGCGGGGGGGCCAAGGATACGCAGTATTTT.

The chain has TRBV7-6 and TRBJ2-7; TRBD2 matches at 9 bases. The CDR3 totals 17 residues. J lost 0 bases, V lost 1 base, and 7 bases had no gene match. Per germline, CDR1 SGHVS and CDR2 FNYEAQ. CDR3: CASSLDPLAGYSYEQYF. The CDR3 DNA sequence: TGTGCCAGCAGCTTAGACCCTCTAGCGGGGTACTCCTACGAGCAGTACTTC. Filled out from reference TRBV7-6 and TRBJ2-7, the complete variable domain reads GAGVSQSPRYKVTKRGQDVALRCDPISGHVSLYWYRQALGQGPEFLTYFNYEAQQDKSGLPNDRFSAERPEGSISTLTIQRTEQRDSAMYRCASSLDPLAGYSYEQYFGPGTRLTVT.

The V gene is TRBV4-1, the J gene TRBJ2-1; TRBD2 agrees at 14 bases. V lost 6 bases to trimming and J lost 5 bases; unmatched junction nucleotides: 0. Germline CDR1 and CDR2: MGHRA and YSYEKL. The CDR3 has 14 residues. The CDR3 here is CASRGLAGDNEQFF. DNA for the CDR3: TGCGCCAGCAGGGGACTAGCGGGGGACAATGAGCAGTTCTTC.

This clone came up once. This chain uses TRBV5-5 with TRBJ1-3; D gene unclear. Germline lookup yields CDR1 SGHKS and CDR2 YYEKEE (reference sequence). The CDR3 runs to 16 residues. Between the trimmed V and J ends, which lost 3 bases and 2 bases, there was a span of 15 bases. The CDR3 region has the DNA TGTGCCAGCAGCTCCGACCCGACTGATACTGGAAACACCATATATTTT. It is translated as CASSSDPTDTGNTIYF.

This chain uses TRBV6-5 with TRBJ2-3; D is unresolved. The CDR3 totals 15 residues. Between the trimmed V and J ends, which lost 6 bases and 6 bases, there was a span of 19 bases. Looked up from germline, CDR1 is MNHEY and CDR2 is SVGAGI. The CDR3 reads CASSPRPNPFDTQYF. CDR3 in DNA: TGTGCCAGCAGCCCTAGACCAAACCCGTTTGATACGCAGTATTTT.

The table lists this clone with a few counts. The rearrangement links TRBV4-1 to TRBJ1-6; D not certain. Germline CDR1 is MGHRA and CDR2 is YSYEKL. V gave up 1 base and J gave up 0 bases, with 4 bases separating them. The CDR3 is 15 residues long. CDR3 loop: CASSQVISYNSPLHF. The CDR3 coding sequence is TGCGCCAGCAGCCAAGTCATCTCCTATAATTCACCCCTCCACTTT.

This clone is medium-sized. The chain combines TRBV7-8 with TRBJ2-7, with a weak D call TRBD2 (6 bases). From germline, CDR1 is SGHVS and CDR2 FQNEAQ. The ends were cut back, 7 bases at V and 1 base at J, with 14 bases in the middle. The CDR3 runs 14 residues. CDR3: CASNRDSGSYEQYF. Written as DNA, the CDR3 is TGTGCCAGCAACCGGGACTCCGGGTCCTACGAGCAGTACTTC. The full variable domain, with the rest looked up from reference TRBV7-8 and TRBJ2-7, is GAGVSQSPRYKVAKRGQDVALRCDPISGHVSLFWYQQALGQGPEFLTYFQNEAQLDKSGLPSDRFFAERPEGSVSTLKIQRTQQEDSAVYLCASNRDSGSYEQYFGPGTRLTVT.

This rearrangement joins TRBV2 to TRBJ1-5, with a possible D match to TRBD1 (6 bases). The CDR3 sequence is 15 residues long. V was trimmed by 5 bases and J by 4 bases, leaving 15 bases between them. CDR1 SNHLY and CDR2 FYNNEI come from the germline V gene. CDR3 DNA sequence: TGTGCCAGCAGTCGACAGTCAGGGGAAAATCAGCCCCAGCATTTT. This translates into CASSRQSGENQPQHF.

This sequence joins TRBV9 and TRBJ2-3; 11 nucleotides line up with TRBD2. V shed 0 bases, J shed 4 bases, and the junction held 1 base outside the gene matches. CDR1 and CDR2 (germline): SGDLS, YYNGEE. The CDR3 runs 15 residues. CDR3 in amino acids: CASSVEGLAADTQYF. In DNA, the CDR3 is TGTGCCAGCAGCGTAGAGGGACTAGCGGCAGATACGCAGTATTTT.

This clone appeared a few times. The chain employs TRBV6-5 and TRBJ1-6; 8 bases match TRBD1. The CDR3 length is 14 residues. After removal of 4 bases from V and 10 bases from J, the junction contained 6 bases not matched to a gene. CDR1 and CDR2 from the germline V gene are MNHEY and SVGAGI. The DNA of the CDR3 is TGTGCCAGCAGTTTAACAGGGGGAAGGTCACCCCTCCACTTT. Amino acid sequence: CASSLTGGRSPLHF.